This T cell receptor beta chain was found in a study of blood T cell repertoires in COVID-19 (dated by TCRdb to about 2020). Background for the entire study: The collaborator samples originated in the United States, Italy and Spain and spanned the acute and convalescent phases of COVID-19. The material from the prospective study consisted of cDNA or gDNA derived from T cells, B-cell-depleted T cells, or PBMCs. Subjects who had been exposed to COVID-19, were actively infected with it, or had recovered from it provided the deeply sampled blood TCRbeta repertoires that made up the dataset. A freely available public database, intended as a resource for researchers studying the immune response to SARS-CoV-2, is where the repertoires were released. Samples were obtained from the ongoing ImmuneRACE study (first 160 participants) and from 1,254 subjects provided by 6 global collaborators. Sample metadata almost always included a de-identified subject ID, COVID-19 status, age in years and sex. Where HLA class I and class II types were available, the types were taken from metadata supplied by the sample provider, not from assay-based typing. On the study overall, not on this receptor specifically: The amount of clinical and demographic metadata varied by source and participant and was provided uncurated.

Each collaborating institution followed its own protocols to collect whole blood in K2EDTA tubes. For TCRbeta analysis, collaborators shipped samples as frozen whole blood, isolated PBMCs, or DNA extracted from either of those sample types. A note on this clone: Its antigen is not yet known. Base-call qualities are not available, and no considerably larger clone is one nucleotide away.

TCRbeta CDR3 regions were amplified from genomic DNA by means of the immunoSEQ Assay, a bias-controlled multiplex PCR. As for how the authors treated the data: The number of nucleated cells in each sample was estimated from the amplification of reference gene primers within the assay. To quantify the absolute abundance of each unique TCRbeta CDR3 rearrangement, sequence reads were collapsed and filtered. For each sample, productive Simpson clonality was calculated as the square root of Simpson's diversity index over productive rearrangements. Drawn from immuneACCESS, this table holds only the in-frame rearrangements with V and J called that TCRdb kept. Clones are partly lost; checked studies trace under half to an unresolved V gene and leave the rest unexplained. Clone size and V and J calls were adopted from that table, with D and trimming inferred from the DNA. The sample contains 65,000 to 100,000 clones, 70% to 90% of them found a single time. The leading ten clones occupy 8.5% to 10% of the sample.

From its cysteine to its phenylalanine, the CDR3 spans 14 amino acids. The read is trimmed to its CDR3 DNA, 42 bases read in frame from base 1. The germline V gene specifies SNHLY as CDR1 and FYNNEI as CDR2. V and J lose 5 bases and 4 bases, and a span of 12 bases separates them. The sequence was collected from a man in his forties or fifties with acute or convalescent COVID-19. Sequencing was carried out using peripheral blood. The chain is made from TRBV2 and TRBJ1-5; the D region possibly corresponds to TRBD1 (6 bases align). The DNA reads as follows: TGTGCCAGCAGTCGGGACAAGATTAATCAGCCCCAGCATTTT. Translation gives CASSRDKINQPQHF. Supplemented by the reference TRBV2 and TRBJ1-5 proteins around the CDR3, the complete variable domain is EPEVTQTPSHQVTQMGQEVILRCVPISNHLYFYWYRQILGQKVEFLVSFYNNEISEKSEIFDDQFSVERPDGSNFTLKIRSTKLEDSAMYFCASSRDKINQPQHFGDGTRLSIL.